The 20 T cell receptor beta chains presented below share a single source sample, sequenced in a study of neoadjuvant anti-PD-1 for oral cavity cancer. Assay: immunoSEQ multiplex PCR; the TCRdb copy retains only in-frame clones and omits some. The data hold 7,200 or so clones, with approximately 54% observed a single time. Source: tumor tissue, taken before nivolumab (anti-PD-1) treatment. The receptors come from a person aged 40 to 85 with oral cavity squamous cell carcinoma.

CDR3 nucleotides: TGTGCCAGCAGCAAAGAGGGGGGAGAATTTCAATTGGAGACCCAGTACTTC. It specifies CASSKEGGEFQLETQYF. The chain combines TRBV21-1 with TRBJ2-5. TRBV21-1 is classified as a pseudogene. The CDR3 is made up of 17 amino acids.

This sequence joins TRBV23-1 and TRBJ1-5; perhaps TRBD1 as D (6 bases). TRBV23-1 has ORF status, its function being uncertain. This CDR3 is built from 12 residues. For the CDR3, the DNA is TGCGGTGGGGGCCCCAGGAATCAGCCCCAGCATTTT. This codes for CGGGPRNQPQHF.

The chain joins TRBV6-5 to TRBJ1-1; perhaps TRBD1 as D (6 bases). Germline CDR1 and CDR2: MNHEY and SVGAGI. Trimming stripped 5 bases from V and 3 bases from J, with 16 bases between. This CDR3 has 15 amino acids. CDR3 sequence: CASSRLGAPDTEAFF. The CDR3 DNA follows: TGTGCCAGCAGTCGTTTGGGGGCACCGGACACTGAAGCTTTCTTT.

V gene TRBV5-1 combines with J gene TRBJ2-1, with D unresolved. This CDR3 region has 14 residues. Per the germline V gene, CDR1 is SGHRS and CDR2 is YFSETQ. Between the trimmed V and J ends, which lost 0 bases and 9 bases, there was a span of 13 bases. The CDR3 DNA is TGCGCCAGCAGCTTGGTGGCTAGTGTGAGTGAGCAGTTCTTC. The encoded protein is CASSLVASVSEQFF.

The V call is TRBV6-1, the J call TRBJ1-5; possible D gene TRBD1, 6 bases. Germline CDR1 is MNHNS and CDR2 is SASEGT. Trimming took off 2 bases at V and 6 bases at J, with 14 bases between the two ends. The CDR3 runs to 15 residues. In DNA, the CDR3 is TGTGCCAGCAGTGAACAAGTAGGGGGACCTCAGCCCCAGCATTTT. It codes for CASSEQVGGPQPQHF.

This clone was seen a few times. The genes are TRBV5-4 and TRBJ2-7; 13 bases are shared with TRBD2. J lost 6 bases, V lost 0 bases, and 0 bases had no gene match. The CDR3 spans 14 residues. The germline gives CDR1 SGHNT, CDR2 YYREEE (reference sequence). The CDR3, as DNA: TGTGCCAGCAGCTTGGGACTAGCGGGAGGCGAGCAGTACTTC. This encodes CASSLGLAGGEQYF.

The genes are TRBV7-2 and TRBJ1-6; 7 nucleotides align to TRBD1. Germline V gene data show CDR1 as SGHTA and CDR2 as FQGNSA. The CDR3 sequence is 16 residues long. V lost 1 base, J lost 6 bases, and 6 bases stayed unmatched. CDR3 sequence: CASSLVRTGLNSPLHF. The CDR3 bases are TGTGCCAGCAGCTTAGTAAGGACAGGACTTAATTCACCCCTCCACTTT.

This clone came up a few times. The chain joins TRBV10-2 to TRBJ2-1, with 8 bases identical to TRBD2. Germline CDR1 and CDR2: WSHSY and SAAADI. The ends lost 6 bases at V and 3 bases at J; junction bases unmatched: 10. CDR3 length equals 16 residues. This CDR3 reads CASSGHGGENYNEQFF. Written as DNA, the CDR3 is TGCGCCAGCAGCGGTCACGGGGGGGAGAACTACAATGAGCAGTTCTTC.

This chain links TRBV28 with TRBJ1-2; tentative D call: TRBD1 (5 bases). The V and J ends lost 3 bases and 4 bases respectively, with 12 bases between them. The germline gives CDR1 MDHEN, CDR2 SYDVKM. The CDR3 contains 14 residues. CDR3 protein: CASSFVGGTYGYTF. The CDR3 nucleotides are TGTGCCAGCAGTTTCGTCGGGGGGACCTATGGCTACACCTTC.

Comments on this clone: One end of the junction is discordant with germline, which a read error may explain. V gene TRBV10-3 combines with J gene TRBJ1-1; D remains unclear. Germline values: CDR1 ENHRY, CDR2 SYGVKD. The CDR3 loop spans 13 amino acids. CDR3 sequence (DNA): TGTGCCAGCAGTTACGGGGAAGAAGATGAAGCTTTCTTT. Amino acids: CASSYGEEDEAFF.

This clone has just a few counts. The gene calls are TRBV28 and TRBJ2-3; the match to TRBD2 covers 15 bases. Trimming at V came to 5 bases and at J to 2 bases, leaving 8 bases not matched to a gene. The CDR3 runs to 18 residues. The germline V gene has CDR1 MDHEN and CDR2 SYDVKM. The CDR3 DNA reads TGTGCCAGCAGTCCAGGACTAGCGGGAGGGAGGGACACAGATACGCAGTATTTT. It codes for CASSPGLAGGRDTDTQYF.

V usage is TRBV6-1 and J usage is TRBJ2-1, with TRBD2 matching 9 bases. CDR1 and CDR2 (germline): MNHNS, SASEGT. V shed 3 bases, J shed 7 bases, and the junction held 16 bases outside the gene matches. The CDR3 loop spans 18 amino acids. DNA for the CDR3: TGTGCCAGCAGTGAGCGGGACCAGCGGGAGGCTTTTTGGAATGAGCAGTTCTTC. Its protein product is CASSERDQREAFWNEQFF.

Comment on this clone: Germline is not matched at one junction end, which may reflect a read error. The CDR3 here is CASSPTWTSELVIF. CDR3 coding DNA: TGTGCCAGCAGCCCTACTTGGACTAGCGAGCTAGTCATCTTC. This chain connects TRBV28 to TRBJ2-1; 9 bases are shared with TRBD2. Looked up from germline, CDR1 is MDHEN and CDR2 is SYDVKM. This CDR3 has 14 amino acids.

This chain links TRBV9 with TRBJ2-1; D gene unclear. Germline V gene lookup returns CDR1 SGDLS and CDR2 YYNGEE. V lost 0 bases and J lost 2, with 9 bases in between. The CDR3 has 15 residues. The chain's CDR3 is CASSVGAGAYNEQFF. The DNA for the CDR3 is TGTGCCAGCAGCGTAGGGGCCGGAGCCTACAATGAGCAGTTCTTC.

The rearrangement uses TRBV19 and TRBJ1-1; D is undetermined. The germline V and J ends were trimmed by 3 bases and 1 base, with 9 bases remaining between them. The CDR3 sequence is 14 residues long. Germline assignment: CDR1 LNHDA and CDR2 SQIVND (reference sequence). The CDR3 spells CASSISSGNTEAFF. CDR3 in DNA: TGTGCCAGTAGTATTTCGTCAGGGAACACTGAAGCTTTCTTT.

This clone is judged medium-sized. The rearrangement links TRBV5-1 to TRBJ1-3, with D possibly TRBD1 on 5 matching bases. Deletions cut 4 bases from V and 3 bases from J, with 11 bases between. Germline V gene lookup returns CDR1 SGHRS and CDR2 YFSETQ. This CDR3 contains 14 residues. CDR3 loop: CASSPGRIGNTIYF. The CDR3 bases are TGCGCCAGCAGCCCGGGACGGATTGGAAACACCATATATTTT.

This clone is a singleton in its sample. The J gene is TRBJ1-3, the V gene TRBV6-1, with TRBD1 as a possible D gene (5 bases). V gave up 2 bases and J gave up 0 bases, with 14 bases separating them. The CDR3 consists of 17 residues. Per the germline V gene, CDR1 is MNHNS and CDR2 is SASEGT. The CDR3 is CASSEPLGPFSGNTIYF. The DNA of the CDR3 is TGTGCCAGCAGTGAACCCTTGGGACCCTTCTCTGGAAACACCATATATTTT.

The V call is TRBV19, the J call TRBJ2-4, with unresolved D. CDR3 length: 13 amino acids. Trimming took 6 bases from V and 1 from J, leaving 7 bases between them. CDR1 is LNHDA and CDR2 is SQIVND in the germline V gene (reference sequence). CDR3 loop: CASSPGAKNIQYF. The CDR3 nucleotides are TGTGCCAGTAGCCCCGGGGCCAAAAACATTCAGTACTTC.

In this sample, this clone is medium-sized (0.01 to 0.1%). The chain employs TRBV14 and TRBJ1-2; unclear D gene. V dropped 1 base and J dropped 0 bases, with 9 bases sitting between them. This CDR3 is 15 amino acids long. Germline CDR1 is SGHDN and CDR2 is FVKESK. The CDR3 DNA reads as TGTGCCAGCAGCCAAGGCATCCGAGCTAACTATGGCTACACCTTC. Its translation is CASSQGIRANYGYTF.

The chain carries TRBV9 and TRBJ2-3; 8 positions match TRBD2. Trimming took 3 bases from V and 0 from J; bases not matched to a gene: 6. The CDR3 totals 16 residues. From germline, CDR1 is SGDLS and CDR2 YYNGEE. DNA of the CDR3: TGTGCCAGCAGCGGGGGTAGCGGGGTCAGCACAGATACGCAGTATTTT. Protein: CASSGGSGVSTDTQYF.